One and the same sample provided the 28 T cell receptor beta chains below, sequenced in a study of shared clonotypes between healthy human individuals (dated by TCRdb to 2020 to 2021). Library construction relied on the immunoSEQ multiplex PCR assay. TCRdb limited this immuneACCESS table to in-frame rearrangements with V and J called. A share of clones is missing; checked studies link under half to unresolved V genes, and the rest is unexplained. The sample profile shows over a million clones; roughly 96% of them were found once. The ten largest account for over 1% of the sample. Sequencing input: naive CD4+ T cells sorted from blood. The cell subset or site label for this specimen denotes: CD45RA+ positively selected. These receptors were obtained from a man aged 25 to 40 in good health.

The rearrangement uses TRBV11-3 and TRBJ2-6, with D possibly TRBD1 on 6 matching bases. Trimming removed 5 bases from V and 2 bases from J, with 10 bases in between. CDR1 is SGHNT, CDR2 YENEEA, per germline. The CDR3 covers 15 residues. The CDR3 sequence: CASSPQGTGANVLTF. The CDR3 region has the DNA TGTGCCAGCAGCCCGCAGGGGACTGGGGCCAACGTCCTGACTTTC.

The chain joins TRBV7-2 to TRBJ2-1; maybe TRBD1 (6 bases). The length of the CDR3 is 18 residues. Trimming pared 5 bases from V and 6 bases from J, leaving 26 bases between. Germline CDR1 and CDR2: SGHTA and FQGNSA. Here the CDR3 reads CASSIPRTVPTLVNEQFF. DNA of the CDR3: TGTGCCAGCAGCATCCCCCGGACAGTTCCCACCTTGGTCAATGAGCAGTTCTTC.

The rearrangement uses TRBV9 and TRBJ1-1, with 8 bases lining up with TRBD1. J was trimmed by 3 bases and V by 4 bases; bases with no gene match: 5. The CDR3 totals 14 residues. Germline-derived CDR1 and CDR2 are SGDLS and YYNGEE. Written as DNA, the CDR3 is TGTGCCAGCAGCTCCAGGGGGCAGGACACTGAAGCTTTCTTT. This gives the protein CASSSRGQDTEAFF.

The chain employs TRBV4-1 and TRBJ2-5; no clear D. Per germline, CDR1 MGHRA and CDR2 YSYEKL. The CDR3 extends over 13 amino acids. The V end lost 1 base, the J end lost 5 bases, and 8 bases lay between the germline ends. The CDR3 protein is CASSQGPVETQYF. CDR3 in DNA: TGCGCCAGCAGCCAAGGTCCGGTGGAGACCCAGTACTTC.

The CDR3 DNA reads as TGTGCCAGCAGTTACTCGACAAACGGGGAGACCCAGTACTTC. Protein sequence: CASSYSTNGETQYF. V is TRBV6-5 and J is TRBJ2-5; D remains ambiguous. The V and J ends lost 0 bases and 5 bases respectively, with 10 bases between them. Germline V gene sequence: CDR1 MNHEY, CDR2 SVGAGI. The CDR3 is made up of 14 amino acids.

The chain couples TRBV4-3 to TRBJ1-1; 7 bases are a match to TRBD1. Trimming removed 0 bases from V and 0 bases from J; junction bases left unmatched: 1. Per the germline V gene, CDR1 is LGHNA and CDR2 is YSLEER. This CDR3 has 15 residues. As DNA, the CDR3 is TGCGCCAGCAGCCAAGACAGGGGGATGAACACTGAAGCTTTCTTT. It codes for CASSQDRGMNTEAFF.

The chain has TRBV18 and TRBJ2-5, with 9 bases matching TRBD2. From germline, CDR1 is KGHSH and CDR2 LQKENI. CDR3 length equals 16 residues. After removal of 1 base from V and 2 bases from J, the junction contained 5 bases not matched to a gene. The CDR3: CASSPLASGAQETQYF. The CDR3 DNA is TGTGCCAGCTCACCACTTGCTAGCGGGGCTCAAGAGACCCAGTACTTC.

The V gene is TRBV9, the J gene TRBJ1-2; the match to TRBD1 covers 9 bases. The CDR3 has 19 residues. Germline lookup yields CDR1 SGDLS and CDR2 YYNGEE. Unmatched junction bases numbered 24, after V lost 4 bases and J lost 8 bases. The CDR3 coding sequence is TGTGCCAGCAGCCCCGCCCTAGCCTCGTCGAGGGACAGGGTTCGGGGCTACACCTTC. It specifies CASSPALASSRDRVRGYTF.

CDR3 sequence reads: CASSLGQGLPTGELFF. The CDR3 DNA follows: TGCGCCAGCAGCCTGGGGCAGGGGTTACCCACCGGGGAGCTGTTTTTT. The chain couples TRBV5-1 to TRBJ2-2; possibly TRBD1 for D (6 bases). Germline V gene data show CDR1 as SGHRS and CDR2 as YFSETQ. The ends were cut back, 4 bases at V and 4 bases at J, with 17 bases in the middle. This CDR3 comprises 16 residues.

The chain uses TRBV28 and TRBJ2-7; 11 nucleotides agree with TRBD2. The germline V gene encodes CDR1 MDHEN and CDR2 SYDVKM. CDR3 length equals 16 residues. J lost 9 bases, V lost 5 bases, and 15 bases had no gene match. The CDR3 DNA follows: TGTGCCAGCAGTAAATTAGCGGGAGGGCCCCACACGAGGCAGTACTTC. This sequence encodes CASSKLAGGPHTRQYF.

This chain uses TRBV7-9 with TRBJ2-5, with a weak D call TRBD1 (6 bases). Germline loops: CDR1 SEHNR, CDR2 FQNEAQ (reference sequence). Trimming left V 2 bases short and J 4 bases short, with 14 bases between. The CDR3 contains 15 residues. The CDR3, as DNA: TGTGCCAGCAGCTTACTGGGGGCGGTAGTAGAGACCCAGTACTTC. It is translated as CASSLLGAVVETQYF.

CDR3 sequence: CASAFGLGSYEQYF. CDR3 coding DNA: TGTGCTAGTGCGTTTGGTCTCGGATCCTACGAGCAGTACTTC. The gene calls are TRBV12-5 and TRBJ2-7; the D is unclear. Deletions cut 7 bases from V and 1 base from J, with 14 bases between. The CDR3 runs to 14 residues. Germline V lookup: CDR1 LGHNT, CDR2 FRNRAP.

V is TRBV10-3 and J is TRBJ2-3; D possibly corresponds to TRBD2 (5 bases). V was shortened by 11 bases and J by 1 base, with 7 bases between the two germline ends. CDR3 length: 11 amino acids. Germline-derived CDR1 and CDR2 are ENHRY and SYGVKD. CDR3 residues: CASGGTDTQYF. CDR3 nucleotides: TGTGCCTCCGGGGGCACAGATACGCAGTATTTT.

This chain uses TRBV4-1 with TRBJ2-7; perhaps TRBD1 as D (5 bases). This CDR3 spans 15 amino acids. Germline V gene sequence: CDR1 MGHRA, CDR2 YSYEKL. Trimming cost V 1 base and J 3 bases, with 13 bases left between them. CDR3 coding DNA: TGCGCCAGCAGCCAAGGGGGCTCCAGGGTCTACGAGCAGTACTTC. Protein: CASSQGGSRVYEQYF.

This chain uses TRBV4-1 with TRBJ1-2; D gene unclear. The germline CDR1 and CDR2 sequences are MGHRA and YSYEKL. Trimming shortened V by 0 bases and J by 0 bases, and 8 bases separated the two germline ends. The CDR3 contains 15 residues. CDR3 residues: CASSQDGSTNYGYTF. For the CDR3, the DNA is TGCGCCAGCAGCCAAGATGGCAGCACTAACTATGGCTACACCTTC.

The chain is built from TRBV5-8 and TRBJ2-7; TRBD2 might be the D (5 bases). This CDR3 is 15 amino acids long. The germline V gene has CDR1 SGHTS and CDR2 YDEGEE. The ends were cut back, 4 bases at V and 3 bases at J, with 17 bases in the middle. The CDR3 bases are TGTGCCAGCAGCCGCCGTGGTAGCGAGCACTACGAGCAGTACTTC. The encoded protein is CASSRRGSEHYEQYF.

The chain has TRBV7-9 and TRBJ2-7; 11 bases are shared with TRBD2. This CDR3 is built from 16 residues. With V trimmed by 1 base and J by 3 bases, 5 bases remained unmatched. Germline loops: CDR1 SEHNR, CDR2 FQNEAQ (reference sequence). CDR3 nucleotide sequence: TGTGCCAGCAGCTTAGAACTAGCGGGAGTCGGCTACGAGCAGTACTTC. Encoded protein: CASSLELAGVGYEQYF.

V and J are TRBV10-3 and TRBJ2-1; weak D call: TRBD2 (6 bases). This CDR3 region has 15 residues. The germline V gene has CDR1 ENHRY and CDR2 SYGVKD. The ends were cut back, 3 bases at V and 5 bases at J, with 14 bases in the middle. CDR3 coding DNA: TGTGCCATCAGTGACGCCAACGGAGGGGACAATGAGCAGTTCTTC. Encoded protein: CAISDANGGDNEQFF.

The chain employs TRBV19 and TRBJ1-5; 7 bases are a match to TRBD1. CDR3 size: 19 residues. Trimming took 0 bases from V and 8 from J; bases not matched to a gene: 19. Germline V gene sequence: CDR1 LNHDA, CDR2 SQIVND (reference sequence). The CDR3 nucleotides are TGTGCCAGTAGTATAGATTGGGGAACCGGGACAGCGGGAGGAGAGCCCCAGCATTTT. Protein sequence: CASSIDWGTGTAGGEPQHF. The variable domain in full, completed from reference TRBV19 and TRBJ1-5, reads DGGITQSPKYLFRKEGQNVTLSCEQNLNHDAMYWYRQDPGQGLRLIYYSQIVNDFQKGDIAEGYSVSREKKESFPLTVTSAQKNPTAFYLCASSIDWGTGTAGGEPQHFGDGTRLSIL.

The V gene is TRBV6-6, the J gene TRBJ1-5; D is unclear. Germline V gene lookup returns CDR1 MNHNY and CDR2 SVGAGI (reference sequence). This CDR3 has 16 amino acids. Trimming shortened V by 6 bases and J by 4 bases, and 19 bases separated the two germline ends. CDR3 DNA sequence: TGTGCCAGCAGCCCTCTTACGGGGTCGGGAAATCAGCCCCAGCATTTT. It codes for CASSPLTGSGNQPQHF.

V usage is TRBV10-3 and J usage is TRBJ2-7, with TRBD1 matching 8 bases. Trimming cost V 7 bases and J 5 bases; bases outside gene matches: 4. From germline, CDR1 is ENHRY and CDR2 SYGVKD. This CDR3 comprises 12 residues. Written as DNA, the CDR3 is TGTGCCATCAAGGACAGGGATGACGAGCAGTACTTC. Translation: CAIKDRDDEQYF.

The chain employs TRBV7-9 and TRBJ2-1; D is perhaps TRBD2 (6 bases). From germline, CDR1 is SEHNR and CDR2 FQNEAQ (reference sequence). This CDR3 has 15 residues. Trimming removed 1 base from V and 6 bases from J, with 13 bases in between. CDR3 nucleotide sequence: TGTGCCAGCAGCTTAGGATTAGCGGTCGGCAATGAGCAGTTCTTC. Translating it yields CASSLGLAVGNEQFF.

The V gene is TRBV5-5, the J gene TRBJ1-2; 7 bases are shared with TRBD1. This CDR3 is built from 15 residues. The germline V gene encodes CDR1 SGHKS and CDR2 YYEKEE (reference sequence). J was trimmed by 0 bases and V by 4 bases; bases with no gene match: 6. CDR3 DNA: TGTGCCAGCAGCGATTCTACAGGGGCTAACTATGGCTACACCTTC. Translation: CASSDSTGANYGYTF.

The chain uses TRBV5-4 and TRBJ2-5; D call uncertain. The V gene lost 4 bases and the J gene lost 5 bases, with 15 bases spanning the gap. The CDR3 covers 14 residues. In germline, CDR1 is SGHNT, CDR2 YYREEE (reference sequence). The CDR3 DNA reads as TGTGCCAGCAGCCCCACCGGTCCCCGGGAGACCCAGTACTTC. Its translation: CASSPTGPRETQYF.

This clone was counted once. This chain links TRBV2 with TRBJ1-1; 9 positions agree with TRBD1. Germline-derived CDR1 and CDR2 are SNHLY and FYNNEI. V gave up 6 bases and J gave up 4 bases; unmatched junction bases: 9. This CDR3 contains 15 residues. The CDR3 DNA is TGTGCCAGCAGACCGCGCCTGACAGGGGGCACTGAAGCTTTCTTT. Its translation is CASRPRLTGGTEAFF.

This chain's CDR3 is CASGLVLSGQLQEAFF. In DNA form, the CDR3 reads TGTGCTAGTGGTTTGGTACTTTCGGGGCAGCTCCAGGAAGCTTTCTTT. The chain couples TRBV12-5 to TRBJ1-1; the D gene is possibly TRBD1 (5 bases). V lost 0 bases and J 8 bases, leaving 19 bases between the germline ends. The CDR3 spans 16 residues. Germline CDR1 is LGHNT and CDR2 is FRNRAP.

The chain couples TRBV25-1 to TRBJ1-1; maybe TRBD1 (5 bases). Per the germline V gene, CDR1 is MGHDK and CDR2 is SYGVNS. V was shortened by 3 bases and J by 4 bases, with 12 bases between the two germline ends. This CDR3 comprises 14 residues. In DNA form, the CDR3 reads TGTGCCAGCAGTGACAGGGTAGGTGGCACTGAAGCTTTCTTT. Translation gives CASSDRVGGTEAFF.

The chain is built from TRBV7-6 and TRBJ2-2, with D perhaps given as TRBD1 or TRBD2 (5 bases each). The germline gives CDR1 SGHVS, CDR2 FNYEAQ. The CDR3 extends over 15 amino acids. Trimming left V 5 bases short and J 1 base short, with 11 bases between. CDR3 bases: TGTGCCAGCAGCCCCCGGGACCGGAACACCGGGGAGCTGTTTTTT. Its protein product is CASSPRDRNTGELFF. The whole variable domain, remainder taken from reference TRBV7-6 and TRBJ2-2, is GAGVSQSPRYKVTKRGQDVALRCDPISGHVSLYWYRQALGQGPEFLTYFNYEAQQDKSGLPNDRFSAERPEGSISTLTIQRTEQRDSAMYRCASSPRDRNTGELFFGEGSRLTVL.